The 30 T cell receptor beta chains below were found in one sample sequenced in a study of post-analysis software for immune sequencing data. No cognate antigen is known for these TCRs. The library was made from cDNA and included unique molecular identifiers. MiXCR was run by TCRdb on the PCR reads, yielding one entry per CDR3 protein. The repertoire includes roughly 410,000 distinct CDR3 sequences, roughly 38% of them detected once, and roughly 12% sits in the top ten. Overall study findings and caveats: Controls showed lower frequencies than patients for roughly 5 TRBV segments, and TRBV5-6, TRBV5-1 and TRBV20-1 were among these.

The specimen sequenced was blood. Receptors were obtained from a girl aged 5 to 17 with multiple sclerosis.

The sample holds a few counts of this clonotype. DNA for the CDR3: TGCGCCAGCAGCCGAGGGGGTTCACCCCTCCACTTT. It yields the protein CASSRGGSPLHF. This chain connects TRBV4-1 to TRBJ1-6; a possible D gene is TRBD1 (6 bases). The CDR3 extends over 12 amino acids. CDR1 MGHRA and CDR2 YSYEKL come from the germline V gene. Trimming left V 4 bases short and J 9 bases short, with 7 bases between.

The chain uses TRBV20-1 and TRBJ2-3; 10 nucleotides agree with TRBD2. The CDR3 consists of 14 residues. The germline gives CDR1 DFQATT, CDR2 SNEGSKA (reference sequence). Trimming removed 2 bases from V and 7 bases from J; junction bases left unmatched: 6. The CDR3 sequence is CSARTASGGYTQYF. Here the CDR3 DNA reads TGCAGTGCTAGAACGGCTAGCGGGGGTTATACGCAGTATTTT.

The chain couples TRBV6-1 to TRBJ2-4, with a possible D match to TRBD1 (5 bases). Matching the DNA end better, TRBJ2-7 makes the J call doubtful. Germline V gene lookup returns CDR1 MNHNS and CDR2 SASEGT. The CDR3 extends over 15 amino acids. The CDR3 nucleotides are TGTGCCAGCCTAGACAGATATTCGTCCCTTGACGAGCAGTACTTC. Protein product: CASLDRYSSLDEQYF.

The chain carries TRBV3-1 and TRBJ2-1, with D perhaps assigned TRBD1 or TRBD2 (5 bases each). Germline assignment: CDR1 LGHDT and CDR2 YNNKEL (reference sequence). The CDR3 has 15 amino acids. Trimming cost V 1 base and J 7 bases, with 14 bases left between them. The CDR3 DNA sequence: TGTGCCAGCAGCCAAGGGTCGGCAGGGAGTAATGAGCAGTTCTTC. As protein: CASSQGSAGSNEQFF.

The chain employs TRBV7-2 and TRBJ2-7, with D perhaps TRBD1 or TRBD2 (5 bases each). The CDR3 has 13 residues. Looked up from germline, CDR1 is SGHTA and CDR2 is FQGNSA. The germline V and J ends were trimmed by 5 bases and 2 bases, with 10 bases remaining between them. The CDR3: CASSVGPAYEQYF. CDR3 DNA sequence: TGTGCCAGCAGCGTGGGACCGGCCTACGAGCAGTACTTC.

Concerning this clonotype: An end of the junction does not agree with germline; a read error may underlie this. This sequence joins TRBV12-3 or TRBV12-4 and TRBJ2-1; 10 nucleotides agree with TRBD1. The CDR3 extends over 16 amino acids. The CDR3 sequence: CVSSLATGGAYHEQFF. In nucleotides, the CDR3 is TGTGTCAGCAGCCTAGCGACAGGGGGCGCGTACCATGAGCAGTTCTTC.

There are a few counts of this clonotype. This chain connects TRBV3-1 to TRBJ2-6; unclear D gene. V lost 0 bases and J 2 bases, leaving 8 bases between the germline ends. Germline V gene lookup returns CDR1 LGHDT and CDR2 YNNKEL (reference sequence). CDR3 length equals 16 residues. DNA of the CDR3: TGTGCCAGCAGCCAAGATAGGCAAGCTGGGGCCAACGTCCTGACTTTC. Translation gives CASSQDRQAGANVLTF.

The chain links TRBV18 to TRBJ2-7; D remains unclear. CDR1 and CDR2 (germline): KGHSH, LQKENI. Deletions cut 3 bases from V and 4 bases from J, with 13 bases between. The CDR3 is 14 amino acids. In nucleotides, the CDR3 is TGTGCCAGCTCACCTGGCCTGGGCGCTTACGAGCAGTACTTC. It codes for CASSPGLGAYEQYF.

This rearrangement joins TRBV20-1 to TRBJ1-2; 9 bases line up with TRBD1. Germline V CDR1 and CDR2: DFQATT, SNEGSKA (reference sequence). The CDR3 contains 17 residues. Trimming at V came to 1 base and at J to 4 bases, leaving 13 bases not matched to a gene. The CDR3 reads CSARARTGANSVYGYTF. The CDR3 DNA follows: TGCAGTGCTAGAGCTCGGACAGGGGCCAACTCGGTCTATGGCTACACCTTC.

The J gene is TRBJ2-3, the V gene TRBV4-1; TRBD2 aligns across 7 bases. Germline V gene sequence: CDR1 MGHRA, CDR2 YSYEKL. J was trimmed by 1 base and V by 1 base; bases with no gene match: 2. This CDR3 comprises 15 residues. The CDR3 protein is CASSQVSGGTDTQYF. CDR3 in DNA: TGCGCCAGCAGCCAAGTCAGCGGGGGCACAGATACGCAGTATTTT.

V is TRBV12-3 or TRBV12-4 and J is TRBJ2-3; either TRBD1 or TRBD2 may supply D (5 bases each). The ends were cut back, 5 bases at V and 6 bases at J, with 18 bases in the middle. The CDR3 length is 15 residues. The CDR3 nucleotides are TGTGCCAGCAGTCGAAGGGACGGATTTGGCGATACGCAGTATTTT. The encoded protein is CASSRRDGFGDTQYF.

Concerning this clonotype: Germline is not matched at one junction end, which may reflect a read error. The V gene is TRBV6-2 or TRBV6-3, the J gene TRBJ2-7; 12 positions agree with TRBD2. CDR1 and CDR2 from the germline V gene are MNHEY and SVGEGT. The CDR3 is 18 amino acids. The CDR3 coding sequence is TGTGCCAGCAGTTACCCCGGACTAGCGGGAAGACCAAGCTACGAGCAGCACTTC. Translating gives CASSYPGLAGRPSYEQHF.

CDR3 in amino acids: CASTPGTNYNEQFF. In DNA form, the CDR3 reads TGTGCCAGCACCCCCGGGACGAACTACAATGAGCAGTTCTTC. This chain links TRBV27 with TRBJ2-1; D could derive from TRBD1 or TRBD2 (5 bases each). The germline V gene encodes CDR1 MNHEY and CDR2 SMNVEV (reference sequence). Trimming left V 7 bases short and J 3 bases short, with 13 bases between. The CDR3 totals 14 residues.

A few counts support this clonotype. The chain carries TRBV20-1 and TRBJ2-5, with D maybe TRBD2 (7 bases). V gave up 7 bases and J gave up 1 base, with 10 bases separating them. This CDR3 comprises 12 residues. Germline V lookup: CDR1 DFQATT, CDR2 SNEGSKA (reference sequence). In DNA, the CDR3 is TGCAGTGGAGGGGGGGTCCAAGAGACCCAGTACTTC. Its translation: CSGGGVQETQYF.

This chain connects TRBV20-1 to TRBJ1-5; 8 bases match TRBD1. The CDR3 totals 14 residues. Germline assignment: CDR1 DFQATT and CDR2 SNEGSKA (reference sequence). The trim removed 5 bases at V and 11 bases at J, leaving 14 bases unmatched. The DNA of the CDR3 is TGCAGTGCTCTACCGGGACAGGCCGAGCAGGCCCAGCATTTT. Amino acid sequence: CSALPGQAEQAQHF.

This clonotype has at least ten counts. The CDR3 bases are TGTGCCAGCAGCCAAGATCATGGGGGGAGAGATACGCAGTATTTT. Translated, it gives CASSQDHGGRDTQYF. The chain couples TRBV4-2 to TRBJ2-3; perhaps TRBD2 as D (6 bases). V lost 0 bases to trimming and J lost 5 bases, with 12 bases between them. The CDR3 covers 15 residues. In germline, CDR1 is LGHNA, CDR2 YNFKEQ.

The CDR3 loop reads CSAQHGDQPQHF. DNA for the CDR3: TGCAGTGCCCAACATGGGGATCAGCCCCAGCATTTT. This chain uses TRBV20-1 with TRBJ1-5; D remains ambiguous. V was shortened by 6 bases and J by 5 bases, with 11 bases between the two germline ends. CDR1 and CDR2 from the germline V gene are DFQATT and SNEGSKA (reference sequence). CDR3 length: 12 residues.

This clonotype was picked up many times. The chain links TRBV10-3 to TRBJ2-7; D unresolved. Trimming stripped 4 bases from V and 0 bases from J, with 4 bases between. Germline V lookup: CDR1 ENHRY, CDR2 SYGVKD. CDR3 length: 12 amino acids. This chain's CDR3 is CAISGTSYEQYF. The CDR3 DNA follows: TGTGCCATCAGTGGGACCTCCTACGAGCAGTACTTC.

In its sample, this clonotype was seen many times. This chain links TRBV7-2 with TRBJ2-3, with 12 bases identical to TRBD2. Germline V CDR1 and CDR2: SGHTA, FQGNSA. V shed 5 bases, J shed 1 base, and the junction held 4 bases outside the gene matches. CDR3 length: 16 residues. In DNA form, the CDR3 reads TGTGCCAGCAGCCTACGACTAGCGGGGGGCACAGATACGCAGTATTTT. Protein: CASSLRLAGGTDTQYF. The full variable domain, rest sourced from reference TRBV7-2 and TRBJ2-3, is GAGVSQSPSNKVTEKGKDVELRCDPISGHTALYWYRQSLGQGLEFLIYFQGNSAPDKSGLPSDRFSAERTGGSVSTLTIQRTQQEDSAVYLCASSLRLAGGTDTQYFGPGTRLTVL.

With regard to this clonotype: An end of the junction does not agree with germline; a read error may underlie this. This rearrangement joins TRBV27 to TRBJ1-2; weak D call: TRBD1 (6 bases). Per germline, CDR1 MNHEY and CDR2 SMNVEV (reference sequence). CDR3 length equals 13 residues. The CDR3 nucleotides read TGTGCCAGGCCCGGGGAGGGGGGCTATGGCTACGCCTTC. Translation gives CARPGEGGYGYAF.

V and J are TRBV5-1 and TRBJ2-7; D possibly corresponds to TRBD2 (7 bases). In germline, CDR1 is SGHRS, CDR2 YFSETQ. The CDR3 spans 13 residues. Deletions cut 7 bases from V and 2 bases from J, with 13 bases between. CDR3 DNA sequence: TGCGCCAGCCGCGGGGGCCACACCTACGAGCAGTACTTC. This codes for CASRGGHTYEQYF.

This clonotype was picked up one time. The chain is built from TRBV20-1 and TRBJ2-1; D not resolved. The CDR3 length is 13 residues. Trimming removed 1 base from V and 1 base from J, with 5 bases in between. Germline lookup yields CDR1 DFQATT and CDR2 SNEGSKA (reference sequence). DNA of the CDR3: TGCAGTGCTAGAGGTCCGTCCTACAATGAGCAGTTCTTC. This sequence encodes CSARGPSYNEQFF.

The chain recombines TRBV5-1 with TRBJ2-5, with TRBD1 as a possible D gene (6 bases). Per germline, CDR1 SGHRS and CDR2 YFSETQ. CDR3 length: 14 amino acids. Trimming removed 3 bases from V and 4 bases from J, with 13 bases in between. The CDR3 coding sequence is TGCGCCAGCAGCTCTACAGGGTGGGCAGAGACCCAGTACTTC. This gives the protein CASSSTGWAETQYF.

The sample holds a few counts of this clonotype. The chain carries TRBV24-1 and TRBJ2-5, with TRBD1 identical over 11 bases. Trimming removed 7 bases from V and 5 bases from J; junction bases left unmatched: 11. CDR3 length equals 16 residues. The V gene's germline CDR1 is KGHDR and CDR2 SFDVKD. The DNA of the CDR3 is TGTGCCACCAGGGACGCAGGACAGGGGGCCGGGGAGACCCAGTACTTC. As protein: CATRDAGQGAGETQYF.

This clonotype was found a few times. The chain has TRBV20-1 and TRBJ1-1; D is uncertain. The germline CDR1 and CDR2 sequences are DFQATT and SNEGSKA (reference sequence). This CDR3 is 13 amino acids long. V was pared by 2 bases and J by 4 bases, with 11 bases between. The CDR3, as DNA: TGCAGTGCTAGACCCCCACAAGGCACTGAAGCTTTCTTT. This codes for CSARPPQGTEAFF.

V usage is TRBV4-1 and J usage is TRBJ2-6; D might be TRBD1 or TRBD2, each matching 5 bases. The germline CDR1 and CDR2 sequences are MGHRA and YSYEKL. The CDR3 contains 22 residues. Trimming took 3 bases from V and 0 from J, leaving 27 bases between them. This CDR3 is CASSHRDPGRVLRTSGANVLTF. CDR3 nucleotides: TGCGCCAGCAGCCACAGGGACCCAGGGAGAGTACTTAGAACCTCTGGGGCCAACGTCCTGACTTTC.

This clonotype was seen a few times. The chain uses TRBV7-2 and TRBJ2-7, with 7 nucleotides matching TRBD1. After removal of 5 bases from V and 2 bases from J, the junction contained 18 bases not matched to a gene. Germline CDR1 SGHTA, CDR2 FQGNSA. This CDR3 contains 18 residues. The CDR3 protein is CASSRPAILGTVAYEQYF. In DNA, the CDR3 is TGTGCCAGCAGCCGCCCGGCAATTCTCGGGACAGTCGCCTACGAGCAGTACTTC.

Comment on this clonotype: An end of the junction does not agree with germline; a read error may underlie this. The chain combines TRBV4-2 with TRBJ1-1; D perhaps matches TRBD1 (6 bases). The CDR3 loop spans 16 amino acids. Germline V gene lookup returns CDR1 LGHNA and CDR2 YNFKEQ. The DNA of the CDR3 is TGTGCCAGCAGCCAACCCGCCCGGGGGTGGGACACTGGAGCTTTCTTT. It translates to CASSQPARGWDTGAFF.

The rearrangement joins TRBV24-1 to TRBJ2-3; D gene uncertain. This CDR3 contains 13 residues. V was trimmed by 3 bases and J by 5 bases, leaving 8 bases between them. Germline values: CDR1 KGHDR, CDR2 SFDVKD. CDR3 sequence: CATSDPWGDTQYF. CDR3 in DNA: TGTGCCACCAGTGATCCTTGGGGAGATACGCAGTATTTT.

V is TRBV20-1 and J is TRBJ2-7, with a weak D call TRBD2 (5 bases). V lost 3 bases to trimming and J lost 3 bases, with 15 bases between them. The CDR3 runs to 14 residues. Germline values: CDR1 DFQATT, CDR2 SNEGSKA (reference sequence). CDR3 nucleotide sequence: TGCAGTGCTAGGTCACTCGGGGTAGTCTACGAGCAGTACTTC. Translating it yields CSARSLGVVYEQYF.